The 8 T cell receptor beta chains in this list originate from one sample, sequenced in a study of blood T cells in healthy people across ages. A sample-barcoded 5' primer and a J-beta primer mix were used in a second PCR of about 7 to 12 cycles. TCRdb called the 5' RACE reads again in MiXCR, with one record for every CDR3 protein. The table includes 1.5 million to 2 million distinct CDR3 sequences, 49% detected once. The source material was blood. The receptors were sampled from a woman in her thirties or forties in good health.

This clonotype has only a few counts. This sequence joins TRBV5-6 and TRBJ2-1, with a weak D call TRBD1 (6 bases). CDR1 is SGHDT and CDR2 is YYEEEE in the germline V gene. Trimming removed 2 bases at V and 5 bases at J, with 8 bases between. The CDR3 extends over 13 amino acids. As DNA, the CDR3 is TGTGCCAGCAGCTTCGGACAGAACAATGAGCAGTTCTTC. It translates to CASSFGQNNEQFF.

The CDR3 DNA reads TGTGCCAGCAGTGCCCAGGGGGCTTCCACCAATGAGCAGTTCTTC. As protein: CASSAQGASTNEQFF. This sequence joins TRBV6-5 and TRBJ2-1; TRBD1 matches 8 bases. Germline CDR1 is MNHEY and CDR2 is SVGAGI. V shed 5 bases, J shed 6 bases, and the junction held 9 bases outside the gene matches. The CDR3 consists of 15 residues.

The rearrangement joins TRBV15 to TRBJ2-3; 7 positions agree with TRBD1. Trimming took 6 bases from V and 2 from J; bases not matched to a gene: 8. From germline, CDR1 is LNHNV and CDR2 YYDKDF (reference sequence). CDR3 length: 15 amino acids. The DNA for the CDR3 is TGTGCCACCAGTCGCAGGACAGGCCACACAGATACGCAGTATTTT. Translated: CATSRRTGHTDTQYF. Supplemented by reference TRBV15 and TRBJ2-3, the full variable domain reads DAMVIQNPRYQVTQFGKPVTLSCSQTLNHNVMYWYQQKSSQAPKLLFHYYDKDFNNEADTPDNFQSRRPNTSFCFLDIRSPGLGDTAMYLCATSRRTGHTDTQYFGPGTRLTVL.

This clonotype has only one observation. CDR3 residues: CAISEGPKDTQYF. The CDR3 nucleotides read TGTGCCATCAGTGAGGGACCCAAAGATACGCAGTATTTT. The V and J genes are TRBV10-3 and TRBJ2-3, with no clear D. CDR3 length: 13 residues. Deletions cut 2 bases from V and 5 bases from J, with 8 bases between. Per the germline V gene, CDR1 is ENHRY and CDR2 is SYGVKD.

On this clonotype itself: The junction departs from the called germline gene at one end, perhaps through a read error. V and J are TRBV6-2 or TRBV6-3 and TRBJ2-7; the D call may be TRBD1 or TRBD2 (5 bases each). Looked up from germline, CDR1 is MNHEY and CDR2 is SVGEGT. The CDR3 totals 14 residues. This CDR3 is CAGSYGAATYEQYF. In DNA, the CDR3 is TGTGCCGGCAGTTACGGGGCAGCTACCTACGAGCAGTACTTC.

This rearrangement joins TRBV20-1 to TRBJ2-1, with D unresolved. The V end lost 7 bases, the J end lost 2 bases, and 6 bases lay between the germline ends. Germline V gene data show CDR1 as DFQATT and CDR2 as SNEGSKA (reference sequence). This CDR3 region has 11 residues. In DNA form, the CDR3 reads TGCAGTGGGGCCACCTACAATGAGCAGTTCTTC. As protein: CSGATYNEQFF.

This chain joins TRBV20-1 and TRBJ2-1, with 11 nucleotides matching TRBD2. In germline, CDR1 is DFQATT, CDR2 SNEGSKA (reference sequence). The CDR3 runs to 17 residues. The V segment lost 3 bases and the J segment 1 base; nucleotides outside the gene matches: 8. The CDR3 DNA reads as TGCAGTGCTAGTGATAGCGGGGGGGCCATTTCCTACAATGAGCAGTTCTTC. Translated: CSASDSGGAISYNEQFF.

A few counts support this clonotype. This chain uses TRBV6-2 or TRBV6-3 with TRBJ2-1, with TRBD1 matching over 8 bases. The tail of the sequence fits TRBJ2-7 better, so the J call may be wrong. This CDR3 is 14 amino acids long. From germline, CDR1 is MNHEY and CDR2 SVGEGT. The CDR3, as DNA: TGTGCCAGCAGTAAACCGGGACAGGTGATGGAGCAGTACTTC. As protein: CASSKPGQVMEQYF.